This TCR beta chain was sequenced in a study of shared clonotypes between healthy human individuals. The donors, all of them Caucasian adults, lived in Nashville, Tennessee. Each subset's genomic DNA was shared equally among a number of immunoSEQ plates. In the original analysis: Owing to the provision of junction-only sequences devoid of quality scores by immunoSEQ, filtering differed. Sequencing was performed with immunoSEQ multiplex PCR; in TCRdb, only in-frame clones are kept and a portion is missing. V and J calls and clone size are given by that table; D and trimming were obtained from the DNA. The repertoire consists of roughly 510,000 clones, with about 80% occurring once and the leading ten covering approximately 12%. The CDR3 loop spans 14 amino acids. With 2 bases clipped from V and 4 bases from J, the junction kept 3 bases outside the gene matches. Germline CDR1 is GTSNPN and CDR2 is SVGIG (reference sequence).

Sequencing input: PBMCs. V is TRBV30 and J is TRBJ2-3; 10 nucleotides line up with TRBD2. The receptor was derived from a woman between 40 and 50 years old in good health. Some clones in this sample may be carry-over from other donors' samples. CDR3 sequence: CAWSSSGRADTQYF. DNA for the CDR3: TGTGCCTGGAGTTCTAGCGGGAGAGCAGATACGCAGTATTTT.